This TCR beta chain was found in a study of regulatory dendritic cells for organ transplantation. Study results and caveats: Between individuals, the alloreactive memory CD8+ T cell pool differed considerably. Mature dendritic cells appeared to drive more memory CD8+ clonal expansion than regulatory ones. Resting memory CD8+ T cells held the most alloreactive clonotypes.

Turning to this clone: Its matching antigen is unknown.

Sequenced by immunoSEQ multiplex PCR; TCRdb stores in-frame clones only, minus some. The table shows 30,000 to 45,000 clones, with about 90% occurring only once. Trimming left V 3 bases short and J 2 bases short, with 8 bases between. Germline V CDR1 and CDR2: MNHNS, SASEGT. The CDR3 contains 15 residues. The receptor was isolated from a human donor in good health. The chain uses TRBV6-1 and TRBJ2-6; perhaps TRBD1 as D (6 bases). The sequencing input was naive CD8+ T cells from blood. Subset reported: CD45RA+ naive T cells. The CDR3 nucleotides read TGTGCCAGCAGTGAGCAGGGGCCTGGGGCCAACGTCCTGACTTTC. This translates into CASSEQGPGANVLTF.